The rows below give T cell receptor beta chains drawn from one sample of a study of CD8+ T cells in alopecia areata. Method: immunoSEQ multiplex PCR; TCRdb's copy keeps in-frame clones and lacks some. The sample includes 150,000 to 250,000 clones, roughly three fifths seen only once; the top ten take 3.3%. Material: CD4+ T cells sorted from blood, obtained at week 4, from a patient treated with tofacitinib. The receptors here all came from a human donor with alopecia areata. CDR3s include the opening cysteine and the closing phenylalanine or tryptophan. The D gene is left open where the match is weak. Only some rows state a clone size, as once, few, many or a class for expanded clones.

>TRBJ1-2|TRBV4-3|NA|NA
TGCGCCAGCAGCCAAGGGAACAGGGAAGGTGGCTACACCTTC
CASSQGNREGGYTF
>TRBJ1-2|TRBV4-2|NA|NA
TGTGCCAGCAGCTCCATCGGGCCCGCCGGGACAAATGAAAACTATGGCTACACCTTC
CASSSIGPAGTNENYGYTF
>TRBJ1-5|TRBV14|NA|NA
TGTGCCAGCAGCCTGCAAGCGCCCGAAGGCGGCCAGCATTTT
CASSLQAPEGGQHF
>TRBJ1-1|TRBV30|NA|NA
TGTGCCTGGAGTGGAGGGAACACTGAAGCTTTCTTT
CAWSGGNTEAFF
>TRBJ2-3|TRBV29-1|NA|TRBD2
TGCAGCGTTGGGGCCACTAGCGGGGGCACAGATACGCAGTATTTT
CSVGATSGGTDTQYF
>TRBJ2-5|TRBV5-4|NA|TRBD2
TGTGCCAGCAGCTTGGGGACTAGCGGGGGGGAGACCCAGTACTTC
CASSLGTSGGETQYF
>TRBJ2-6|TRBV28|NA|NA
TGTGCCACGCAGGGATCTGGGGCCAACGTCCTGACTTTC
CATQGSGANVLTF
>TRBJ2-1|TRBV19|NA|NA
TGTGCCAGTAGTATCACGGTCAACAATGAGCAGTTCTTC
CASSITVNNEQFF
>TRBJ1-1|TRBV5-1|NA|NA
TGCGCCAGCAGCTTAGGAGGTTTTAGGACTGAAGCTTTCTTT
CASSLGGFRTEAFF
>TRBJ1-2|TRBV30|few|NA
TGTGCCTGGAGTGTTTTGGGGATTGGCTATGGCTACACCTTC
CAWSVLGIGYGYTF
>TRBJ2-3|TRBV18|few|NA
TGTGCCAGCTCACCTAGCACAGATACGCAGTATTTT
CASSPSTDTQYF
>TRBJ2-5|TRBV30|NA|NA
TGTGCCTGGAGTCAAATACAGGGTTTGGAGACCCAGTACTTC
CAWSQIQGLETQYF
>TRBJ2-4|TRBV28|NA|NA
TGTGCCAGCAGTTTAGACACAAAAAACATTCAGTACTTC
CASSLDTKNIQYF
>TRBJ2-3|TRBV27|NA|TRBD1
TGTGCCAGCAGTTTCACCGACAGGGGGAAAGATACGCAGTATTTT
CASSFTDRGKDTQYF
>TRBJ2-7|TRBV2|NA|NA
TGTGCCAGCAGTCCCAAATACTCCTACGAGCAGTACTTC
CASSPKYSYEQYF
>TRBJ2-7|TRBV30|NA|TRBD1
TGTGCCTGGAGTAGACGACAGGGGGTAGGCTACGAGCAGTACTTC
CAWSRRQGVGYEQYF
>TRBJ2-5|TRBV19|NA|TRBD2
TGTGCCAGTAGTATGATAGCGGGACCCCAAGAGACCCAGTACTTC
CASSMIAGPQETQYF
>TRBJ2-2|TRBV9|NA|NA
TGTGCCAGCACCCCGCGGACTGGGAACACCGGGGAGCTGTTTTTT
CASTPRTGNTGELFF
>TRBJ2-7|TRBV4-1|NA|TRBD1
TGCGCCAGCAGCCAACCGGCGACAGGGTGGGTCTACGAGCAGTACTTC
CASSQPATGWVYEQYF
>TRBJ2-1|TRBV15|few|NA
TGTGCCACCAGCAGAGATAAACAGGGGCGCTCTGGGGGGAACAATGAGCAGTTCTTC
CATSRDKQGRSGGNNEQFF
>TRBJ1-6|TRBV30|NA|NA
TGTGCCTGGAGTGCCCCCGGGCCTCGGAATTCACCCCTCCACTTT
CAWSAPGPRNSPLHF
>TRBJ2-3|TRBV5-1|once|TRBD2
TGCGCCAGCAGCCGAACTAGCGGAAGCACAGATACGCAGTATTTT
CASSRTSGSTDTQYF
>TRBJ2-4|TRBV5-6|NA|NA
TGTGCCAGCAGCTCTCCCAGGGGGGCGAGCATTCAGTACTTC
CASSSPRGASIQYF
>TRBJ1-2|TRBV2|NA|NA
TGTGCCAGCAGTGAAGTTCGGGGGCTCTATGGCTACACCTTC
CASSEVRGLYGYTF
>TRBJ2-7|TRBV7-2|few|TRBD1
TGTGCCAGCAGCCAGGGACAGACCGGCGAGCAGTACTTC
CASSQGQTGEQYF
>TRBJ1-6|TRBV2|NA|TRBD1
TGTGCCAGCAGTCCGGGACAGGGAGGATCACCCCTCCACTTT
CASSPGQGGSPLHF